This T cell receptor (beta chain) stems from a study of blood T cell repertoires in COVID-19. The wider study: In each case, the material was cDNA or gDNA derived from T cells, B-cell-depleted T cells, or PBMCs.

Authors' analysis steps: How many nucleated cells were present was estimated from reference gene primer amplification. Produced via immunoSEQ multiplex PCR; TCRdb's table is partial and in-frame only. The V and J calls and clone size were taken over from that table, and D and trimming were inferred from the DNA. In the table there are over 150,000 clones, 85% of which are singletons. V shed 7 bases, J shed 7 bases, and the junction held 10 bases outside the gene matches. This CDR3 spans 15 amino acids. Germline CDR1 is LNHDA and CDR2 is SQIVND (reference sequence). The V gene is TRBV19, the J gene TRBJ1-5; TRBD1 aligns across 10 bases. This receptor was obtained from a man aged 40-49 years with acute or convalescent COVID-19. The sequenced sample was peripheral blood. CDR3 DNA sequence: TGTGCCAGTACCACCGGGACAGGGGCCGGGCAGCCCCAGCATTTT. It translates to CASTTGTGAGQPQHF.